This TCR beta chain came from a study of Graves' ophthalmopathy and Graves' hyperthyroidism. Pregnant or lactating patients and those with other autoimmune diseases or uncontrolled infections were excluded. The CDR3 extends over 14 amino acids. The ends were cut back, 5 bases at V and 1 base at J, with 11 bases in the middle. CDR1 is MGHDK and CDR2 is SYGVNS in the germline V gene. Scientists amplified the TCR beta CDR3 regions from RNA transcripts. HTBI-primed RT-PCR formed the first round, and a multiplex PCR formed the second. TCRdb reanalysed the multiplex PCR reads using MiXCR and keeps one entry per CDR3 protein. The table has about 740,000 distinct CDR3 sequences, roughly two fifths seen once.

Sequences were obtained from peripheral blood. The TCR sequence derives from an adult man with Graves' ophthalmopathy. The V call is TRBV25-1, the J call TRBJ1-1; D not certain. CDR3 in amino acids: CASSYTAQNTEAFF. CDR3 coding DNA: TGTGCCAGCAGTTACACCGCCCAGAACACTGAAGCTTTCTTT.